This is a list of T cell receptor beta chains from one sample in a study of shared clonotypes between healthy human individuals. Using immunoSEQ multiplex PCR, the repertoire was profiled, and TCRdb retains in-frame clones only, with some absent. The profile shows approximately 320,000 clones, approximately 79% of them singletons. Sequencing was done on a sample of memory CD4+ T cells sorted from blood. All receptors derive from a young man in good health. The CDR3 runs from the conserved cysteine through the conserved F or W. D genes are given only for firm matches. Only some rows state a clone size, as once, few, many or a class for expanded clones.

D | V | size | CDR3
NA | TRBV11-2 | NA | CASSASLTGFSEQFF
NA | TRBV19 | few | CASSIMADTYEQYF
NA | TRBV7-8 | NA | CASSLARRLDTGELFF
NA | TRBV18 | NA | CASLISTDTQYF
NA | TRBV14 | NA | CASNKLGRGTYGYTF
TRBD1 | TRBV28 | NA | CASSSRTGDDEKLFF
NA | TRBV9 | once | CASSVAVFPGPYGYTF
NA | TRBV11-2 | NA | CASSLGGGPQHF
NA | TRBV10-1 | NA | CASSENGVGLGEQYF
NA | TRBV5-4 | NA | CASSLGLRSSGNTIYF
NA | TRBV6-6 | NA | CASSLQGNPEAFF
TRBD1 | TRBV18 | NA | CASSPAGTGILTEAFF
NA | TRBV7-8 | NA | CASSLYQGNPGELFF
NA | TRBV7-3 | NA | CASSLTLAGVGEAFF
TRBD1 | TRBV28 | NA | CASSSGQGTDTQYF
NA | TRBV7-8 | NA | CASATRPAVSTDTQYF
NA | TRBV7-6 | NA | CASSRVGQRWEGSTGELFF
NA | TRBV27 | few | CASSFTSSMNTEAFF